This T cell receptor (beta chain) was sequenced during a study of blood T cell repertoires in COVID-19. Per the study methods: Estimation of nucleated cell counts relied on the amplification of reference gene primers. Sequencing was performed with immunoSEQ multiplex PCR; in TCRdb, only in-frame clones are kept and a portion is missing. That table furnishes V, J and clone size, whereas the DNA furnished D and trimming. The data contain around 180,000 clones, more than 65% of them singletons. The TCR was taken from a woman of 80 years or more with active or convalescent COVID-19. Specimen: peripheral blood.

DNA for the CDR3: TGCGCCAGCAGTCGAGAGGAGACCCAGTACTTC. Translation gives CASSREETQYF. The chain uses TRBV5-1 and TRBJ2-5; D is unresolved. Germline lookup yields CDR1 SGHRS and CDR2 YFSETQ. Trimming took off 5 bases at V and 5 bases at J, with 7 bases between the two ends. The CDR3 has 11 residues.